The clone carrying this T cell receptor (beta chain) was seen a handful of times. This specimen belongs to a study of beta chain features in type 1 diabetes. The CDR3 covers 16 residues. Germline CDR1 reads GTSNPN; CDR2 reads SVGIG (reference sequence). With 4 bases removed from V and 5 bases from J, the gap between germline ends came to 21 bases. Every bit of the isolated RNA underwent reverse transcription, so sequencing read expressed TCRB transcripts. Profiled with immunoSEQ multiplex PCR; TCRdb holds only in-frame clones, not every one. This sample has under 300,000 clones, with 27% found just once.

The clonotype comes from a man aged 25 to 40 in good health. The rearrangement uses TRBV30 and TRBJ2-1; tentatively, D is TRBD2 (7 bases). The sequencing sample was made of central memory CD4+ T cells from blood. CDR3 in amino acids: CAWTRYGGLGDNEQFF. The CDR3 coding sequence is TGTGCCTGGACCCGATACGGGGGGCTGGGGGACAATGAGCAGTTCTTC.